Presented here are 12 T cell receptor beta chains from one specimen sequenced in a study of blood T cell repertoires in COVID-19. Sequenced by immunoSEQ multiplex PCR; TCRdb stores in-frame clones only, minus some. The sample has roughly 160,000 clones, around 90% seen once; the top ten hold under 5%. The sequencing input was peripheral blood. The receptors stem from a woman aged 60 to 75 who had recovered from COVID-19.

This clone was counted only a few times. CDR3 region: CASSKRQGANTEAFF. The CDR3 nucleotides read TGCGCCAGCAGCAAGAGACAGGGGGCAAACACTGAAGCTTTCTTT. This chain joins TRBV4-1 and TRBJ1-1; 10 bases are a match to TRBD1. Germline V lookup: CDR1 MGHRA, CDR2 YSYEKL. The V and J ends lost 5 bases and 2 bases, in that order; junction bases with no gene match: 5. The CDR3 sequence is 15 residues long.

With regard to this clone: The sample carries other DNA sequences with the same CDR3. The V and J genes are TRBV6-5 and TRBJ2-7; TRBD1 aligns across 11 bases. V lost 5 bases and J lost 3; bases outside the gene matches: 3. This CDR3 is built from 14 residues. Germline loops: CDR1 MNHEY, CDR2 SVGAGI. CDR3 amino acids: CASSRTGGSYEQYF. The CDR3 bases are TGTGCCAGCAGTCGGACAGGGGGCAGCTACGAGCAGTACTTC.

This chain links TRBV10-1 with TRBJ1-2, with no clear D. This CDR3 is 13 amino acids long. Germline-derived CDR1 and CDR2 are WNHNN and SYGVQD (reference sequence). Trimming cost V 3 bases and J 8 bases, with 13 bases left between them. The CDR3 bases are TGCGCCAGCAGTGAAGAGGGAAATAGGGGCTACACCTTC. Translated: CASSEEGNRGYTF.

This clone was seen once. This chain links TRBV6-5 with TRBJ2-7; TRBD1 agrees at 10 bases. V was clipped by 6 bases and J by 5 bases; unmatched bases: 7. The CDR3 extends over 14 amino acids. In germline, CDR1 is MNHEY, CDR2 SVGAGI. CDR3 in amino acids: CASRSGTGEHEQYF. CDR3 DNA: TGTGCCAGCAGGTCCGGGACAGGGGAACACGAGCAGTACTTC.

The CDR3 reads CASSREGQGDYEQYF. DNA for the CDR3: TGTGCCAGCAGCCGCGAGGGACAGGGGGACTACGAGCAGTACTTC. The chain joins TRBV4-2 to TRBJ2-7; 11 bases map to TRBD1. Germline trimming cut 4 bases from V and 3 bases from J; bases unmatched to any gene: 5. CDR3 length equals 15 residues. Germline values: CDR1 LGHNA, CDR2 YNFKEQ.

The chain joins TRBV5-5 to TRBJ2-5; TRBD2 aligns across 7 bases. Looked up from germline, CDR1 is SGHKS and CDR2 is YYEKEE (reference sequence). V shed 0 bases and J 5 bases; nucleotides not matched to a gene: 7. The CDR3 runs 15 residues. DNA for the CDR3: TGTGCCAGCAGCTTGGCTAGCGGAGCGTGGGAGACCCAGTACTTC. It encodes CASSLASGAWETQYF.

This clone appeared a single time. The chain carries TRBV29-1 and TRBJ1-5; weak D call: TRBD1 (6 bases). The CDR3 extends over 12 amino acids. The ends were cut back, 6 bases at V and 6 bases at J, with 12 bases in the middle. Germline V gives CDR1 SQVTM, CDR2 ANQGSEA. The CDR3 DNA sequence: TGCAGCGTCCGGACAGAGGGTCAGCCCCAGCATTTT. It codes for CSVRTEGQPQHF.

The chain recombines TRBV4-1 with TRBJ2-7; D unclear. CDR1 and CDR2 from the germline V gene are MGHRA and YSYEKL. Trimming removed 4 bases from V and 0 bases from J, with 16 bases in between. This CDR3 comprises 16 residues. This CDR3 is CASSPTDSRSSYEQYF. DNA of the CDR3: TGCGCCAGCAGCCCCACCGACTCTAGGAGCTCCTACGAGCAGTACTTC.

The chain employs TRBV5-1 and TRBJ2-5; TRBD2 aligns across 9 bases. Per the germline V gene, CDR1 is SGHRS and CDR2 is YFSETQ. The CDR3 consists of 14 residues. Trimming removed 5 bases from V and 2 bases from J; junction bases left unmatched: 4. CDR3 sequence reads: CASRVAGDQETQYF. The DNA for the CDR3 is TGCGCCAGCAGAGTAGCGGGGGATCAAGAGACCCAGTACTTC.

The chain has TRBV11-1 and TRBJ1-6, with a tentative D call TRBD1 (6 bases). V was pared by 2 bases and J by 12 bases, with 14 bases between. The germline gives CDR1 SGHAT, CDR2 FQDESV (reference sequence). The CDR3 totals 14 residues. For the CDR3, the DNA is TGTGCCAGCAGCTTAAACAGGGACCAGGGACCCCTCCACTTT. It encodes CASSLNRDQGPLHF.

The rearrangement links TRBV24-1 to TRBJ1-5, with 7 bases aligning to TRBD1. V lost 5 bases to trimming and J lost 5 bases; unmatched junction nucleotides: 8. The CDR3 consists of 15 residues. Looked up from germline, CDR1 is KGHDR and CDR2 is SFDVKD. CDR3 amino acids: CATSAHGGGDQPQHF. For the CDR3, the DNA is TGTGCCACCAGTGCCCACGGAGGGGGCGATCAGCCCCAGCATTTT.

J is TRBJ2-7 and V is TRBV11-3; D unclear. CDR1 SGHNT and CDR2 YENEEA come from the germline V gene. V dropped 0 bases and J dropped 4 bases, with 10 bases sitting between them. This CDR3 spans 14 amino acids. The CDR3 bases are TGTGCCAGCAGCTTAGACAGCACACAGTACGAGCAGTACTTC. Its translation is CASSLDSTQYEQYF.